This TCR beta chain derives from a study of blood T cell repertoires in COVID-19. Study-level background: Sites across the United States, Italy and Spain contributed samples from acute and convalescent COVID-19. T cells, B-cell-depleted T cells, or PBMCs supplied cDNA or gDNA.

Authors' data handling: From reference gene primer amplification, estimates of nucleated cell counts were derived. Here immunoSEQ multiplex PCR was the method, and the copy in TCRdb shows in-frame clones only, minus some. V, J and clone size were drawn from that table, and D and trimming were deduced from the DNA. This sample has 150,000 to 200,000 clones, with roughly 79% found just once. Trimming cost V 4 bases and J 4 bases, with 13 bases left between them. The CDR3 runs 13 residues. CDR1 is SQVTM, CDR2 ANQGSEA, per germline. This TCR derives from a woman in her sixties or seventies with acute or convalescent COVID-19. The sequenced sample was peripheral blood. J is TRBJ1-1 and V is TRBV29-1; a possible D gene is TRBD1 (6 bases). The CDR3 loop reads CSVGTVGGTEAFF. CDR3 coding DNA: TGCAGCGTTGGGACAGTCGGAGGCACTGAAGCTTTCTTT. Together with reference TRBV29-1 and TRBJ1-1, the CDR3 gives the full variable domain: SAVISQKPSRDICQRGTSLTIQCQVDSQVTMMFWYRQQPGQSLTLIATANQGSEATYESGFVIDKFPISRPNLTFSTLTVSNMSPEDSSIYLCSVGTVGGTEAFFGQGTRLTVV.